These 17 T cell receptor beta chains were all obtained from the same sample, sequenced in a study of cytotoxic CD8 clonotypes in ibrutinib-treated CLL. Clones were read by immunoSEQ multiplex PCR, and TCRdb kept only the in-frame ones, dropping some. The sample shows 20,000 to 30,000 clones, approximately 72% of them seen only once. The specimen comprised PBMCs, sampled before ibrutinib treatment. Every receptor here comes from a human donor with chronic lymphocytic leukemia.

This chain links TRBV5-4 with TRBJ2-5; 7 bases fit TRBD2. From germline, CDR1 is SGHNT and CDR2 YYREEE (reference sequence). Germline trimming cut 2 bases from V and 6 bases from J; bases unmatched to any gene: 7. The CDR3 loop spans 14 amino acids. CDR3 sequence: CASSLMGGRKTQYF. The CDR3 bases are TGTGCCAGCAGCTTAATGGGGGGGAGGAAGACCCAGTACTTC. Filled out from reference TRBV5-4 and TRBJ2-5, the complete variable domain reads ETGVTQSPTHLIKTRGQQVTLRCSSQSGHNTVSWYQQALGQGPQFIFQYYREEENGRGNFPPRFSGLQFPNYSSELNVNALELDDSALYLCASSLMGGRKTQYFGPGTRLLVL.

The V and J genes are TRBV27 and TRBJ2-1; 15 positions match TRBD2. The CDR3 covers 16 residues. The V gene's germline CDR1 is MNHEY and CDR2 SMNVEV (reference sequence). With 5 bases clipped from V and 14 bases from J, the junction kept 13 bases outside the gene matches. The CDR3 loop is CASSEPPGTSGRKEFF. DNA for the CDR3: TGTGCCAGCAGTGAGCCCCCCGGGACTAGCGGGAGGAAGGAGTTCTTC.

The CDR3 DNA reads as TGTGCCAGCAGTGAAGAGTCTAGCGGCTCCTACGAGCAGTACTTC. Its protein product is CASSEESSGSYEQYF. The gene calls are TRBV6-1 and TRBJ2-7; 7 nucleotides agree with TRBD2. With 1 base clipped from V and 0 bases from J, the junction kept 3 bases outside the gene matches. Germline lookup yields CDR1 MNHNS and CDR2 SASEGT. The CDR3 has 15 residues.

As DNA, the CDR3 is TGTGCCAGCAGCTTACAGGCGATTCGGGGGGAGCAGTACTTC. It is translated as CASSLQAIRGEQYF. The chain is built from TRBV7-2 and TRBJ2-7; the D gene is possibly TRBD2 (6 bases). Germline lookup yields CDR1 SGHTA and CDR2 FQGNSA. The CDR3 has 14 residues. The V gene lost 2 bases and the J gene lost 7 bases, with 15 bases spanning the gap. Combining the CDR3 with reference TRBV7-2 and TRBJ2-7 gives the whole variable domain GAGVSQSPSNKVTEKGKDVELRCDPISGHTALYWYRQSLGQGLEFLIYFQGNSAPDKSGLPSDRFSAERTGGSVSTLTIQRTQQEDSAVYLCASSLQAIRGEQYFGPGTRLTVT.

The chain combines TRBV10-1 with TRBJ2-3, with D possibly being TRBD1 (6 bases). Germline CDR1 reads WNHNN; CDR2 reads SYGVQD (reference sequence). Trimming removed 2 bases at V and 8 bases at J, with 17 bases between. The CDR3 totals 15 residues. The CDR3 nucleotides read TGCGCCAGCAGTGAGAGGGGACCCAGGGGTGGTACGCAGTATTTT. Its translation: CASSERGPRGGTQYF.

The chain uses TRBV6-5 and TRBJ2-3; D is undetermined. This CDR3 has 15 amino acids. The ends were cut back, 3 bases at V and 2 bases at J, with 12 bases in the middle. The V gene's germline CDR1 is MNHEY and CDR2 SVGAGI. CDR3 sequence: CASSYSVDNTDTQYF. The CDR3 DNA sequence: TGTGCCAGCAGTTATAGTGTGGATAACACAGATACGCAGTATTTT.

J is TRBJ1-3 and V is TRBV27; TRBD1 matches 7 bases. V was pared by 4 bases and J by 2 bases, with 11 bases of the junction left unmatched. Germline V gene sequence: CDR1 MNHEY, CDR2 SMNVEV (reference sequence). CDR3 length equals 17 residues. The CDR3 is CASSSLQGSGAGNTIYF. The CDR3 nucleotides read TGTGCCAGCAGTTCGCTACAGGGGTCGGGTGCTGGAAACACCATATATTTT.

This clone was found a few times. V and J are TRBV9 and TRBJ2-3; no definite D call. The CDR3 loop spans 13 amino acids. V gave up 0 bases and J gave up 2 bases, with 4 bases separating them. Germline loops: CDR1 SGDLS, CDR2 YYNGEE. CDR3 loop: CASSVAYTDTQYF. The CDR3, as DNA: TGTGCCAGCAGCGTAGCTTACACAGATACGCAGTATTTT.

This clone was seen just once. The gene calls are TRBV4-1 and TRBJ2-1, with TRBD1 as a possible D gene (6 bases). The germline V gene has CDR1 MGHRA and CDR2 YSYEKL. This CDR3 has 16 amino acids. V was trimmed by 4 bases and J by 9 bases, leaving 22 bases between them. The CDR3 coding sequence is TGCGCCAGCAGCCCGGGTTTAGGGCAGGGGAAGACTGAGCAGTTCTTC. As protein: CASSPGLGQGKTEQFF.

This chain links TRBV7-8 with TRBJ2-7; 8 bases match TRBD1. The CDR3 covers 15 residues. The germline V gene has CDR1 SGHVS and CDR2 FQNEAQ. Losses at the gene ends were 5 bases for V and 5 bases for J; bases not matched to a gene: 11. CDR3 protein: CASSQGWTGINEQYF. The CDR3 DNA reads TGTGCCAGCAGCCAGGGTTGGACAGGGATCAACGAGCAGTACTTC.

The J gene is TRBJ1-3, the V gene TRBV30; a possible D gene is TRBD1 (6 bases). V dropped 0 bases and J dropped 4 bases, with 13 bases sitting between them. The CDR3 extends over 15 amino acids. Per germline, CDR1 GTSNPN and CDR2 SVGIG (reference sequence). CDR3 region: CAWSVGGSSGNTIYF. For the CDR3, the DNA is TGTGCCTGGAGTGTAGGGGGTAGCTCGGGAAACACCATATATTTT.

This CDR3 reads CASSQGVPTGEQFF. In DNA form, the CDR3 reads TGCGCCAGCAGCCAAGGGGTTCCGACGGGTGAGCAGTTCTTC. The rearrangement uses TRBV4-3 and TRBJ2-1; no clear D gene. CDR1 and CDR2 from the germline V gene are LGHNA and YSLEER. Between the trimmed V and J ends, which lost 1 base and 9 bases, there was a span of 13 bases. The CDR3 has 14 residues.

As DNA, the CDR3 is TGTGCCTGGAATCGCGGGCTCACAGATACGCAGTATTTT. Amino acids: CAWNRGLTDTQYF. V usage is TRBV30 and J usage is TRBJ2-3, with D maybe TRBD2 (5 bases). Deletions cut 4 bases from V and 2 bases from J, with 10 bases between. The CDR3 runs 13 residues. Germline loops: CDR1 GTSNPN, CDR2 SVGIG (reference sequence).

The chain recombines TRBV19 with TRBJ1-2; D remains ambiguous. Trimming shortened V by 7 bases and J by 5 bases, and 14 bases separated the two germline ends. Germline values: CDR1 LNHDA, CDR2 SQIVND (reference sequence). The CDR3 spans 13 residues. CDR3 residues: CASKTVPEYGYTF. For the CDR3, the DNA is TGTGCCAGTAAGACCGTTCCCGAATATGGCTACACCTTC.

The CDR3 spells CASSLAYGGRRTNEKLFF. The CDR3 bases are TGTGCCAGCAGCTTAGCCTATGGGGGGCGGAGGACTAATGAAAAACTGTTTTTT. V and J are TRBV11-2 and TRBJ1-4, with D possibly matching TRBD1 (6 bases). This CDR3 has 18 amino acids. Trimming left V 1 base short and J 2 bases short, with 17 bases between. CDR1 and CDR2 (germline): SGHAT, FQNNGV.

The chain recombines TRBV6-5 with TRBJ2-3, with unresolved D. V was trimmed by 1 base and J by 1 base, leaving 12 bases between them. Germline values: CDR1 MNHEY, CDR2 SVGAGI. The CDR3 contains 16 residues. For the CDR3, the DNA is TGTGCCAGCAGTTACTACGATCCCGTGGGCACAGATACGCAGTATTTT. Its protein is CASSYYDPVGTDTQYF.

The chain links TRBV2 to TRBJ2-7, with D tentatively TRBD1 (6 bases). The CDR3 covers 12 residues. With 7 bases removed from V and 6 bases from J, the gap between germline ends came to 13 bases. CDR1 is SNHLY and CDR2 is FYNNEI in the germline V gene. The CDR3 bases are TGTGCCAGCATCTACAGGGAATCCGAGCAGTACTTC. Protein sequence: CASIYRESEQYF.